This TCR beta chain came from a study of cytomegalovirus exposure and HLA in healthy donors. Profiling relied on immunoSEQ multiplex PCR, and the TCRdb table lists in-frame clones only, not all of them. The table records 120,000 or so clones, around 90% of them present only once. V gave up 1 base and J gave up 0 bases, with 5 bases separating them. This CDR3 spans 15 amino acids. Germline V gives CDR1 SGHRS, CDR2 YFSETQ. This clone was detected only once. The chain recombines TRBV5-1 with TRBJ2-6; D is undetermined. The TCR comes from a woman aged 18 to 35 in good health and CMV-seronegative. The source material was PBMCs. CDR3 residues: CASSLSHSGANVLTF. CDR3 DNA: TGCGCCAGCAGCTTGTCCCACTCTGGGGCCAACGTCCTGACTTTC.